These T cell receptor beta chains were read from a single sample in a study of T cells in localized non-small cell lung cancer. Data came from immunoSEQ multiplex PCR; TCRdb stores just in-frame clones and leaves some out. The sample lists about 2,900 clones, 36% occurring once. The sequences come from lung tumor tissue, collected before any cancer treatment. These receptors were collected from an older male donor with stage I squamous cell lung carcinoma. CDR3s include the opening cysteine and the closing phenylalanine or tryptophan. A D gene is named only where the DNA matches it firmly. Rows give clone size only sometimes, using once, few, many, or a class for an expanded clone.

J gene	D gene	clone size	V gene	CDR3 DNA	CDR3 protein
TRBJ2-2	TRBD2	NA	TRBV5-1	TGCGCCAGCAGCTCCGGGACTAGCGGCGGCGGGGAGCTGTTTTTT	CASSSGTSGGGELFF
TRBJ2-7	NA	NA	TRBV4-1	TGCGCCAGCAGCCAGTATGGCGGGGATAATCACTACGAGCAGTACTTC	CASSQYGGDNHYEQYF
TRBJ1-1	TRBD1	NA	TRBV28	TGTGCCAGCAGTCCGGACAGGGGGCAGATGAACACTGAAGCTTTCTTT	CASSPDRGQMNTEAFF
TRBJ2-2	NA	few	TRBV5-1	TGCGCCAGCAGCTCCGCCTGGGCGGTGGCCGGGGAGCTGTTTTTT	CASSSAWAVAGELFF
TRBJ1-1	NA	NA	TRBV29-1	TGCAGCGTTGGAGAAGGGGAGGGCACTGAAGCTTTCTTT	CSVGEGEGTEAFF
TRBJ2-1	NA	NA	TRBV30	TGTGCCTGGAATCTCGGCAGGGGCAATGAGCAGTTCTTC	CAWNLGRGNEQFF
TRBJ2-7	TRBD1	NA	TRBV28	TGTGCCAGCACTACAGGGGGCAACGAGCAGTACTTC	CASTTGGNEQYF
TRBJ1-1	NA	NA	TRBV15	TGTGCCACCAGCCCACCTCGTCCCGCCGTAGGCACTGAAGCTTTCTTT	CATSPPRPAVGTEAFF
TRBJ2-7	NA	NA	TRBV11-3	TGTGCCAGCAGCCGCGAGACTGGCACCTACGAGCAGTACTTC	CASSRETGTYEQYF
TRBJ2-5	TRBD2	NA	TRBV6-8	TGTGCCAGCAGTTACCCTCGCTACCGACTAGCGGCCCAAGAGACCCAGTACTTC	CASSYPRYRLAAQETQYF
TRBJ1-1	NA	NA	TRBV6-8	TGTGCCAGCAGTTACATAGGGGAGTGGACTGAAGCTTTCTTT	CASSYIGEWTEAFF
TRBJ2-3	TRBD2	NA	TRBV19	TGTGCCAGTAGTATACCTAGCGGGAGGGAAGGAGATACGCAGTATTTT	CASSIPSGREGDTQYF
TRBJ2-2	TRBD2	NA	TRBV11-3	TGTGCCAGCAGCGCGGGACTAGCTGTGAACACCGGGGAGCTGTTTTTT	CASSAGLAVNTGELFF
TRBJ2-1	TRBD2	few	TRBV9	TGTGCCAGTTCGCCTAGCGGGAGGAGGGGTGAGCAGTTCTTC	CASSPSGRRGEQFF
TRBJ2-5	TRBD1	medium-sized	TRBV5-3	TGTGCCAGAAGCTTGGTAACAGGGGTTCAAGAGACCCAGTACTTC	CARSLVTGVQETQYF
TRBJ1-4	NA	NA	TRBV29-1	TGCAGCGTTCGGCCGGTCGCAACTAATGAAAAACTGTTTTTT	CSVRPVATNEKLFF
TRBJ1-5	NA	NA	TRBV19	TGTGCCAGTAGTACAGGGGTCCATCAGCCCCAGCATTTT	CASSTGVHQPQHF
TRBJ2-2	TRBD2	NA	TRBV5-1	TGCGCCAGCAGCCGGGACTACCGGAACACCGGGGAGCTGTTTTTT	CASSRDYRNTGELFF
TRBJ2-2	NA	large	TRBV6-8	TGTGCCAGCACTCGGGACTCCACCACCGGGGAGCTGTTTTTT	CASTRDSTTGELFF
TRBJ2-5	NA	NA	TRBV18	TGTGCCAGCTCACCAGATTTCGGGGCGAAGACCCAGTACTTC	CASSPDFGAKTQYF
TRBJ1-2	NA	few	TRBV10-3	TGTGCCATCAGTGAGCAGCCCAACTATGGCTACACCTTC	CAISEQPNYGYTF
TRBJ2-3	NA	few	TRBV30	TGTGCCTGGAGTGTACTAGGAGGAACGCAGTATTTT	CAWSVLGGTQYF